This TCR beta chain was recorded in a study of T-cell memory formation after mild COVID-19. Study information: Clusters of TCRs were largely donor specific.

As to this clonotype: As yet, its antigen is unknown.

General study findings and limits: Pre-infection memory held some responding clones, suggesting pre-existing cross-reactive T cells responded. CD4/CD8 balance held among clones contracting day 15 to 85, and later expanders leaned CD4+. Shrinking CD4+ clones were chiefly CM and EM; CD8+ ones were chiefly EMRA.

The CDR3 consists of 15 residues. The germline V gene encodes CDR1 SQVTM and CDR2 ANQGSEA. The V gene end was trimmed by 4 bases and the J gene end by 4 bases; junction bases not matched to a gene: 12. TCRdb reprocessed the 5' RACE reads with MiXCR, giving one entry per CDR3 protein. The table includes 200,000 to 300,000 distinct CDR3 sequences, about 16% detected once. This sequence originates from an adult woman who had mild COVID-19 (a few samples of this study predate the infection). Cell type and time point are not known. Sequencing input: PBMCs or a T cell subset sorted from them (not recorded which). This chain uses TRBV29-1 with TRBJ1-2; 7 bases are a match to TRBD1. The CDR3, as DNA: TGCAGCGTTGGACAGGGAGGTATGGGAGGCTATGGCTACACCTTC. This gives the protein CSVGQGGMGGYGYTF.